The 18 T cell receptor beta chains below all came from one sample that was sequenced in a study of vaccination and CD4 T cells after COVID-19. Once obtained from cultured CD4+ T cells, the DNA was sequenced using the Oncomine TCR Beta short-read assay. From the PCR reads, TCRdb called clonotypes with MiXCR, one entry per CDR3 protein. Seen here are 22,000 or so distinct CDR3 sequences, around 45% observed once, and the top ten hold roughly 14%. This sample's treatment: 10-day PBMC culture with coronavirus spike peptide pools or control peptides (ViraFEST assay). Which antigens these TCRs recognize remains unknown. Sequencing used CD4+ T cells from blood, cultured in vitro. The source of these receptors is a human donor who had recovered from COVID-19.

The J gene is TRBJ1-2, the V gene TRBV20-1; 7 bases are shared with TRBD1. The CDR3 extends over 12 amino acids. From germline, CDR1 is DFQATT and CDR2 SNEGSKA (reference sequence). After removal of 8 bases from V and 3 bases from J, the junction contained 6 bases not matched to a gene. The CDR3 DNA sequence: TGCAGTACCCGACAGGGCCACTATGGCTACACCTTC. Protein product: CSTRQGHYGYTF.

The chain carries TRBV6-1 and TRBJ1-2, with D possibly TRBD1 on 5 matching bases. This CDR3 is built from 12 residues. V lost 10 bases to trimming and J lost 7 bases, with 16 bases between them. The germline CDR1 and CDR2 sequences are MNHNS and SASEGT. CDR3 amino acids: CATSPLGGGYTF. CDR3 sequence (DNA): TGTGCCACCTCGCCCTTGGGGGGTGGCTACACCTTC.

J is TRBJ2-3 and V is TRBV10-1; tentative D call: TRBD1 (6 bases). CDR3 length equals 14 residues. Germline V gene sequence: CDR1 WNHNN, CDR2 SYGVQD (reference sequence). Deletions cut 6 bases from V and 1 base from J, with 11 bases between. The CDR3 protein is CASSNGQRTDTQYF. CDR3 coding DNA: TGCGCCAGCAGCAATGGACAGCGCACAGATACGCAGTATTTT.

This clonotype was observed a few times. This chain links TRBV6-1 with TRBJ1-2; D not certain. The CDR3 sequence is 16 residues long. Trimming shortened V by 3 bases and J by 3 bases, and 17 bases separated the two germline ends. CDR1 and CDR2 from the germline V gene are MNHNS and SASEGT. CDR3 region: CASSERLQEAHYGYTF. In nucleotides, the CDR3 is TGTGCCAGCAGTGAGCGCTTGCAGGAGGCTCACTATGGCTACACCTTC.

This chain uses TRBV2 with TRBJ2-7, with TRBD2 matching 10 bases. Per germline, CDR1 SNHLY and CDR2 FYNNEI. The trim removed 7 bases at V and 3 bases at J, leaving 3 bases unmatched. The CDR3 is made up of 13 amino acids. The CDR3 region is CASKAGGVYEQYF. The CDR3 region has the DNA TGTGCCAGCAAAGCGGGAGGGGTCTACGAGCAGTACTTC.

In its sample, this clonotype was seen once. This chain links TRBV5-1 with TRBJ1-1; D is undetermined. Trimming removed 4 bases from V and 1 base from J, with 11 bases in between. The CDR3 consists of 14 residues. Germline V gives CDR1 SGHRS, CDR2 YFSETQ. For the CDR3, the DNA is TGCGCCAGCAGCACTGGGGTGGGGAACACTGAAGCTTTCTTT. It yields the protein CASSTGVGNTEAFF.

This clonotype was counted a single time. V usage is TRBV20-1 and J usage is TRBJ2-1; D call uncertain. Germline CDR1 is DFQATT and CDR2 is SNEGSKA (reference sequence). The CDR3 has 13 amino acids. V lost 3 bases and J 0 bases, leaving 6 bases between the germline ends. The CDR3: CSASVDSYNEQFF. As DNA, the CDR3 is TGCAGTGCTAGCGTTGACTCCTACAATGAGCAGTTCTTC.

By frequency in the sample, this clonotype is hyperexpanded (1% or more). The chain couples TRBV12-3 or TRBV12-4 to TRBJ2-7; 7 bases are a match to TRBD2. The trim removed 1 base at V and 1 base at J, leaving 4 bases unmatched. This CDR3 is 15 amino acids long. CDR3 in DNA: TGTGCCAGCAGTTTAGGGCGGGGGAGATCCTACGAGCAGTACTTC. It yields the protein CASSLGRGRSYEQYF.

The V gene is TRBV28, the J gene TRBJ1-1, with TRBD1 matching over 11 bases. Germline V gives CDR1 MDHEN, CDR2 SYDVKM. The CDR3 loop spans 16 amino acids. V shed 2 bases and J 2 bases; nucleotides not matched to a gene: 4. This chain's CDR3 is CASSLAGTGGNTEAFF. Written as DNA, the CDR3 is TGTGCCAGCAGTTTAGCCGGGACAGGGGGAAACACTGAAGCTTTCTTT.

There are a few counts of this clonotype. The rearrangement uses TRBV11-2 and TRBJ1-6; perhaps TRBD1 as D (5 bases). Per germline, CDR1 SGHAT and CDR2 FQNNGV. This CDR3 region has 14 residues. The V and J ends lost 4 bases and 9 bases respectively, with 13 bases between them. For the CDR3, the DNA is TGTGCCAGCAGCTCCCTCCGGGGGGTTTCACCCCTCCACTTT. Protein: CASSSLRGVSPLHF.

The rearrangement uses TRBV25-1 and TRBJ1-6; unclear D gene. CDR3 length: 15 amino acids. V was shortened by 8 bases and J by 7 bases, with 18 bases between the two germline ends. Germline V gene lookup returns CDR1 MGHDK and CDR2 SYGVNS. CDR3 sequence: CASLPGRAVNSPLHF. The CDR3 DNA sequence: TGTGCCAGCCTCCCCGGACGGGCAGTCAATTCACCCCTCCACTTT.

This clonotype showed up just a few times. V and J are TRBV6-2 or TRBV6-3 and TRBJ2-5; a weak D match, TRBD1 (5 bases). Looked up from germline, CDR1 is MNHEY and CDR2 is SVGEGT. The CDR3 totals 12 residues. Trimming removed 7 bases at V and 5 bases at J, with 11 bases between. The CDR3, as DNA: TGTGCCAGCACAGGGTTAGGGGAGACCCAGTACTTC. Translation: CASTGLGETQYF.

The chain joins TRBV2 to TRBJ2-5; 9 bases fit TRBD1. Germline lookup yields CDR1 SNHLY and CDR2 FYNNEI. Trimming took 6 bases from V and 4 from J; bases not matched to a gene: 9. The CDR3 loop spans 15 amino acids. CDR3 residues: CASRSRTGEGETQYF. The CDR3 nucleotides are TGTGCCAGCAGAAGTCGGACAGGGGAGGGAGAGACCCAGTACTTC.

The chain is built from TRBV27 and TRBJ2-5, with D possibly called TRBD1 or TRBD2 (5 bases each). Trimming removed 5 bases from V and 5 bases from J, with 18 bases in between. Germline V gives CDR1 MNHEY, CDR2 SMNVEV (reference sequence). The CDR3 length is 15 residues. The CDR3 DNA is TGTGCCAGCAGTAACCGGGACGGTACGTTGGAGACCCAGTACTTC. Its protein product is CASSNRDGTLETQYF.

The rearrangement uses TRBV7-2 and TRBJ2-2; 7 positions match TRBD1. After removal of 7 bases from V and 0 bases from J, the junction contained 8 bases not matched to a gene. This CDR3 has 16 residues. Germline CDR1 SGHTA, CDR2 FQGNSA. This CDR3 is CASMAQGTTNTGELFF. The CDR3 nucleotides are TGTGCCAGCATGGCACAGGGGACCACGAACACCGGGGAGCTGTTTTTT.

J is TRBJ2-2 and V is TRBV7-2, with 9 bases lining up with TRBD1. Germline CDR1 is SGHTA and CDR2 is FQGNSA. The CDR3 length is 17 residues. V gave up 2 bases and J gave up 4 bases; unmatched junction bases: 8. The CDR3 sequence: CASSLWGQGRGTGELFF. CDR3 coding DNA: TGTGCCAGCAGCTTATGGGGACAGGGTCGGGGCACCGGGGAGCTGTTTTTT. Full variable domain (outside the CDR3, taken from reference TRBV7-2 and TRBJ2-2): GAGVSQSPSNKVTEKGKDVELRCDPISGHTALYWYRQSLGQGLEFLIYFQGNSAPDKSGLPSDRFSAERTGGSVSTLTIQRTQQEDSAVYLCASSLWGQGRGTGELFFGEGSRLTVL.

J is TRBJ2-7 and V is TRBV5-1; D tentatively reads TRBD1 or TRBD2 (6 bases each). CDR1 and CDR2 (germline): SGHRS, YFSETQ. Deletions cut 3 bases from V and 2 bases from J, with 18 bases between. The CDR3 has 16 residues. CDR3 nucleotide sequence: TGCGCCAGCAGCTCTATCAAGGGGGGAAGTCCCTACGAGCAGTACTTC. It specifies CASSSIKGGSPYEQYF. Supplemented by reference TRBV5-1 and TRBJ2-7, the full variable domain reads KAGVTQTPRYLIKTRGQQVTLSCSPISGHRSVSWYQQTPGQGLQFLFEYFSETQRNKGNFPGRFSGRQFSNSRSEMNVSTLELGDSALYLCASSSIKGGSPYEQYFGPGTRLTVT.

The chain couples TRBV28 to TRBJ2-5, with 12 bases identical to TRBD2. Germline CDR1 MDHEN, CDR2 SYDVKM. CDR3 length: 14 residues. V dropped 4 bases and J dropped 5; count of bases not matched to a gene: 2. In DNA form, the CDR3 reads TGTGCCAGCAGTTCTAGCGGGAGGGAGGAGACCCAGTACTTC. Its protein is CASSSSGREETQYF.